This T cell receptor (beta chain) was captured in a study of vaccination and CD4 T cells after COVID-19. Treatment indicated: 10-day PBMC culture with coronavirus spike peptide pools or control peptides (ViraFEST assay). Cultured CD4+ T-cell DNA underwent Oncomine TCR Beta short-read sequencing. MiXCR, run by TCRdb on the PCR reads, gives a single entry per CDR3 protein. Among about 13,000 distinct CDR3 sequences listed, roughly 60% were seen once. Points on this clonotype: Its specificity is unknown.

Source: cultured CD4+ T cells from blood, taken after SARS-CoV-2 vaccination. The origin of this receptor is a human donor with COVID-19.

The CDR3 nucleotides read TGTGCCAGCAGTTCGATGGGACTACCTCAGATATCCCAGTATTTT. This translates into CASSSMGLPQISQYF. The rearrangement links TRBV27 to TRBJ2-3; the match to TRBD2 covers 7 bases. Per the germline V gene, CDR1 is MNHEY and CDR2 is SMNVEV (reference sequence). The CDR3 is 15 amino acids. Trimming at V came to 4 bases and at J to 12 bases, leaving 16 bases not matched to a gene.